Described below is a single T cell receptor (beta chain) sequence and its context. Here immunoSEQ multiplex PCR was the method, and the copy in TCRdb shows in-frame clones only, minus some. The sample includes approximately 270,000 clones, around 90% of them seen just once. The CDR3 is made up of 15 amino acids. Germline V gene lookup returns CDR1 SGHNT and CDR2 YYREEE (reference sequence). Unmatched junction bases numbered 2, after V lost 1 base and J lost 2 bases. The data were taken from a study of blood T cell repertoires in COVID-19. The sequenced sample was PBMCs or T cells enriched from blood (not recorded which). The chain combines TRBV5-4 with TRBJ1-5, with 8 bases that match TRBD1. This receptor was identified in a man in his forties who had been exposed to COVID-19. This CDR3 is CASSLQGAGNQPQHF. CDR3 nucleotides: TGTGCCAGCAGCTTGCAGGGGGCTGGCAATCAGCCCCAGCATTTT.